This T cell receptor beta chain came from a study of T cells in Graves' hyperthyroidism and ophthalmopathy. Study-wide findings and caveats: Through a model of 13 V-J features, ophthalmopathy was separated from stable hyperthyroidism. In the blood, most expanded thyroid clonotypes above 0.001 appeared as well.

Trimming took off 6 bases at V and 4 bases at J, with 21 bases between the two ends. CDR3 length: 16 residues. This clonotype came up many times. Its antigen is not known. Authors of the study amplified TCR beta CDR3 regions from RNA transcripts. An initial round of RT-PCR targeting the TCR CDR3 relied on the HTBI primer set. MiXCR, applied by TCRdb to the multiplex PCR reads, yields one record per CDR3 protein. This table has around 300,000 distinct CDR3 sequences, approximately 15% appearing once. The sequenced sample was blood. The chain recombines TRBV12-3 or TRBV12-4 with TRBJ2-5; perhaps D is TRBD1 or TRBD2 (6 bases each). The source of this sequence is a middle-aged woman with Graves' hyperthyroidism. The CDR3 DNA sequence: TGTGCCAGCAGCCGCCCATGGGGGCCGACTAGAGAGACCCAGTACTTC. It is translated as CASSRPWGPTRETQYF.